This T cell receptor beta chain came from a study of blood T cell repertoires in COVID-19. Either two negative PCRs, clearance, or symptom resolution qualified Cohort 3 donors as recovered. Authors' data handling: Estimation of nucleated cell counts relied on the amplification of reference gene primers. Profiling relied on immunoSEQ multiplex PCR, and the TCRdb table lists in-frame clones only, not all of them. From that table come the V and J calls and clone size; the DNA was used to work out D and trimming. Here the sample spans 200,000 to 250,000 clones, roughly four fifths being singletons. The sequencing sample was made of PBMCs or T cells enriched from blood (not recorded which). This receptor was obtained from a man aged 55 to 70 who had recovered from COVID-19.

The CDR3 region is CASSPELSSPLHF. For the CDR3, the DNA is TGTGCCAGCTCACCAGAGTTGTCTTCACCCCTCCACTTT. This rearrangement joins TRBV18 to TRBJ1-6; D unclear. Germline CDR1 reads KGHSH; CDR2 reads LQKENI. Trimming took 2 bases from V and 9 from J, leaving 8 bases between them. The CDR3 consists of 13 residues.